Listed here are 21 T cell receptor beta chains from one sample, sequenced in a study of control samples from healthy donors and cancer patients. The method was immunoSEQ multiplex PCR; TCRdb's version includes in-frame clones alone and lacks a portion of them. The repertoire holds under 110,000 clones, with approximately 90% as singletons. Sequenced input: blood. Source of these receptors: a man aged 25 to 40 in good health.

This clone has a handful of counts. V usage is TRBV7-9 and J usage is TRBJ1-2, with 7 bases identical to TRBD1. Germline values: CDR1 SEHNR, CDR2 FQNEAQ (reference sequence). This CDR3 is 13 amino acids long. V lost 5 bases to trimming and J lost 8 bases; unmatched junction nucleotides: 8. In DNA form, the CDR3 reads TGTGCCAGCAGCCTCTCGACAGGGAACGGCTACACCTTC. This codes for CASSLSTGNGYTF.

The V gene is TRBV15, the J gene TRBJ2-2, with 11 bases that match TRBD2. Germline CDR1 is LNHNV and CDR2 is YYDKDF (reference sequence). CDR3 length: 16 amino acids. J was trimmed by 6 bases and V by 0 bases; bases with no gene match: 3. In DNA, the CDR3 is TGTGCCACCAGCAGAGAACTAGCGGGAGTTGCCGGGGAGCTGTTTTTT. Its translation is CATSRELAGVAGELFF. Together with reference TRBV15 and TRBJ2-2, the CDR3 gives the full variable domain: DAMVIQNPRYQVTQFGKPVTLSCSQTLNHNVMYWYQQKSSQAPKLLFHYYDKDFNNEADTPDNFQSRRPNTSFCFLDIRSPGLGDTAMYLCATSRELAGVAGELFFGEGSRLTVL.

This chain uses TRBV11-2 with TRBJ2-1; a weak D match, TRBD2 (6 bases). In germline, CDR1 is SGHAT, CDR2 FQNNGV. Trimming removed 1 base from V and 2 bases from J, with 9 bases in between. CDR3 length: 15 amino acids. CDR3 sequence (DNA): TGTGCCAGCAGCTTAGGGGCGGGAACCTACAATGAGCAGTTCTTC. It codes for CASSLGAGTYNEQFF.

The chain combines TRBV6-1 with TRBJ1-1; D unclear. V was cut by 0 bases and J by 1 base, with 6 bases left in between. Germline V gene sequence: CDR1 MNHNS, CDR2 SASEGT. The CDR3 totals 14 residues. As DNA, the CDR3 is TGTGCCAGCAGTGAAGCCGTCGGGAACACTGAAGCTTTCTTT. It codes for CASSEAVGNTEAFF.

This clone was counted a single time. V gene TRBV6-5 combines with J gene TRBJ1-2; 8 bases map to TRBD1. The CDR3 totals 14 residues. V was pared by 11 bases and J by 0 bases, with 8 bases of the junction left unmatched. Germline-derived CDR1 and CDR2 are MNHEY and SVGAGI. The chain's CDR3 is CAACRDRSNYGYTF. In DNA, the CDR3 is TGTGCCGCTTGCCGGGACAGGTCTAACTATGGCTACACCTTC.

The gene calls are TRBV12-5 and TRBJ2-1; 9 bases map to TRBD2. J was trimmed by 4 bases and V by 0 bases; bases with no gene match: 4. Germline values: CDR1 LGHNT, CDR2 FRNRAP. There are 16 residues in the CDR3. DNA of the CDR3: TGTGCTAGTGGTTTGGTTGCGGGAGGGTTTTACAATGAGCAGTTCTTC. This translates into CASGLVAGGFYNEQFF.

J is TRBJ2-3 and V is TRBV25-1; TRBD1 is a possible D gene (7 bases). V was clipped by 4 bases and J by 4 bases, with 21 bases between them. Germline CDR1 is MGHDK and CDR2 is SYGVNS. The CDR3 has 17 amino acids. The CDR3 sequence is CASSVKTGRGGADTQYF. The CDR3 coding sequence is TGTGCCAGCAGTGTAAAGACAGGGCGGGGTGGAGCAGATACGCAGTATTTT.

V usage is TRBV7-9 and J usage is TRBJ1-5; tentative D call: TRBD1 (5 bases). This CDR3 has 13 residues. Looked up from germline, CDR1 is SEHNR and CDR2 is FQNEAQ (reference sequence). Trimming took off 6 bases at V and 5 bases at J, with 11 bases between the two ends. CDR3 in amino acids: CASSFGGDQPQHF. The CDR3 nucleotides are TGTGCCAGCAGTTTCGGAGGGGATCAGCCCCAGCATTTT.

The chain uses TRBV14 and TRBJ2-1; maybe TRBD1 (5 bases). Trimming took off 4 bases at V and 8 bases at J, with 21 bases between the two ends. The CDR3 loop spans 16 amino acids. The germline V gene has CDR1 SGHDN and CDR2 FVKESK. CDR3: CASSPPLLGALDEQFF. In DNA form, the CDR3 reads TGTGCCAGCAGCCCTCCCCTCCTAGGGGCACTCGATGAGCAGTTCTTC.

This clone was seen just once. The chain combines TRBV18 with TRBJ2-7; 9 nucleotides align to TRBD1. This CDR3 region has 14 residues. The germline gives CDR1 KGHSH, CDR2 LQKENI. With V trimmed by 3 bases and J by 2 bases, 2 bases remained unmatched. The CDR3 region has the DNA TGTGCCAGCTCACCGGGACAGGGTCCCTACGAGCAGTACTTC. It translates to CASSPGQGPYEQYF.

This chain links TRBV27 with TRBJ1-4; D is possibly TRBD1 (5 bases). Germline CDR1 reads MNHEY; CDR2 reads SMNVEV (reference sequence). The V end lost 0 bases, the J end lost 8 bases, and 16 bases lay between the germline ends. The CDR3 totals 16 residues. The CDR3 region has the DNA TGTGCCAGCAGTTTATCGAAAATGAGGACACGAGAAAAACTGTTTTTT. Translating it yields CASSLSKMRTREKLFF.

The chain employs TRBV27 and TRBJ1-4; 9 bases line up with TRBD1. Trimming at V came to 5 bases and at J to 6 bases, leaving 19 bases not matched to a gene. Germline loops: CDR1 MNHEY, CDR2 SMNVEV (reference sequence). CDR3 length: 19 amino acids. CDR3 nucleotides: TGTGCCAGCAGTGATACAGGGGGCGCGGGTTTTTATGGTTATGAAAAACTGTTTTTT. Protein product: CASSDTGGAGFYGYEKLFF.

V gene TRBV7-2 combines with J gene TRBJ1-4; 8 nucleotides line up with TRBD1. Germline V gene sequence: CDR1 SGHTA, CDR2 FQGNSA. Unmatched junction bases numbered 5, after V lost 4 bases and J lost 7 bases. The CDR3 extends over 14 amino acids. The CDR3, as DNA: TGTGCCAGCAGCTCCTTGGACAGGGCTGAAAAACTGTTTTTT. Its protein is CASSSLDRAEKLFF.

This clone was detected only a few times. The chain recombines TRBV10-1 with TRBJ2-7; D gene uncertain. CDR3 size: 13 residues. The germline V gene encodes CDR1 WNHNN and CDR2 SYGVQD (reference sequence). V lost 3 bases and J 6 bases, leaving 12 bases between the germline ends. The CDR3 DNA follows: TGCGCCAGCAGTGAATGGGTGAAGGGCGAGCAGTACGTC. It specifies CASSEWVKGEQYV.

This clone was observed once. The CDR3, as DNA: TGTGCCAGCAGTGAAGCGGGAGAAGAGACCCAGTACTTC. It specifies CASSEAGEETQYF. This chain uses TRBV2 with TRBJ2-5, with D possibly matching TRBD2 (5 bases). V lost 0 bases and J 3 bases, leaving 5 bases between the germline ends. The germline CDR1 and CDR2 sequences are SNHLY and FYNNEI. The CDR3 contains 13 residues.

The rearrangement joins TRBV27 to TRBJ2-3, with TRBD1 as a possible D gene (6 bases). This CDR3 has 12 amino acids. Germline V gene lookup returns CDR1 MNHEY and CDR2 SMNVEV (reference sequence). The V end was cut by 8 bases, the J end by 1 base, with 7 bases between. The CDR3 loop reads CASDRRTDTQYF. CDR3 nucleotides: TGTGCCAGCGACAGGCGCACAGATACGCAGTATTTT.

This chain links TRBV10-3 with TRBJ1-5; TRBD1 might be the D (5 bases). Germline lookup yields CDR1 ENHRY and CDR2 SYGVKD. With 1 base removed from V and 4 bases from J, the gap between germline ends came to 8 bases. This CDR3 spans 14 amino acids. CDR3 region: CAISEWAGNQPQHF. CDR3 in DNA: TGTGCCATCAGTGAGTGGGCAGGGAATCAGCCCCAGCATTTT.

A single count supports this clone. An end of the junction does not agree with germline; a read error may underlie this. Other DNA sequences from this sample encode an identical CDR3 as well. The genes are TRBV6-6 and TRBJ1-1; D not resolved. The CDR3 loop spans 15 amino acids. Germline V lookup: CDR1 MNHNY, CDR2 SVGAGI (reference sequence). The CDR3 region is CASSYSHTLNTEAFF. The DNA for the CDR3 is TGTGCCAGCAGTTACTCGCACACGTTGAACACCGAAGCTTTCTTT.

The V gene is TRBV2, the J gene TRBJ1-1; D not resolved. The CDR3 has 16 amino acids. Deletions cut 6 bases from V and 0 bases from J, with 17 bases between. The germline V gene encodes CDR1 SNHLY and CDR2 FYNNEI. The CDR3 coding sequence is TGTGCCAGCAGATACCCCTCAGGCGAATTGAACACTGAAGCTTTCTTT. As protein: CASRYPSGELNTEAFF.

The J gene is TRBJ1-4, the V gene TRBV6-6, with 11 bases aligning to TRBD1. The CDR3 consists of 14 residues. Germline assignment: CDR1 MNHNY and CDR2 SVGAGI (reference sequence). V shed 5 bases and J 10 bases; nucleotides not matched to a gene: 6. The CDR3 nucleotides are TGTGCCAGCAGTCCTGGACAGGGGGCGGGAAAACTGTTTTTT. It encodes CASSPGQGAGKLFF.

The chain employs TRBV18 and TRBJ2-7; 9 positions agree with TRBD1. The trim removed 3 bases at V and 2 bases at J, leaving 2 bases unmatched. This CDR3 comprises 14 residues. The V gene's germline CDR1 is KGHSH and CDR2 LQKENI. The CDR3 reads CASSPGTGTYEQYF. The CDR3, as DNA: TGTGCCAGCTCACCCGGGACAGGGACCTACGAGCAGTACTTC.